This T cell receptor beta chain was observed in a study of blood T cell repertoires in COVID-19. The protocol was immunoSEQ multiplex PCR, while the TCRdb copy is restricted to in-frame clones and leaves out a portion. This table has 100,000 to 150,000 clones, approximately 88% appearing once. What was sequenced was peripheral blood. The clonotype originates from a middle-aged man with acute or convalescent COVID-19.

The CDR3, as DNA: TGCGCCAGCAGTCCGGGAGTAGCCCGAAAGGGGATTTTACAGCCCCAGCATTTT. Its protein product is CASSPGVARKGILQPQHF. This rearrangement joins TRBV23-1 to TRBJ1-5; D is perhaps TRBD1 (5 bases). TRBV23-1 is treated as an ORF (open reading frame) with a function not yet certain. This CDR3 spans 18 amino acids. V was trimmed by 4 bases and J by 7 bases, leaving 26 bases between them.